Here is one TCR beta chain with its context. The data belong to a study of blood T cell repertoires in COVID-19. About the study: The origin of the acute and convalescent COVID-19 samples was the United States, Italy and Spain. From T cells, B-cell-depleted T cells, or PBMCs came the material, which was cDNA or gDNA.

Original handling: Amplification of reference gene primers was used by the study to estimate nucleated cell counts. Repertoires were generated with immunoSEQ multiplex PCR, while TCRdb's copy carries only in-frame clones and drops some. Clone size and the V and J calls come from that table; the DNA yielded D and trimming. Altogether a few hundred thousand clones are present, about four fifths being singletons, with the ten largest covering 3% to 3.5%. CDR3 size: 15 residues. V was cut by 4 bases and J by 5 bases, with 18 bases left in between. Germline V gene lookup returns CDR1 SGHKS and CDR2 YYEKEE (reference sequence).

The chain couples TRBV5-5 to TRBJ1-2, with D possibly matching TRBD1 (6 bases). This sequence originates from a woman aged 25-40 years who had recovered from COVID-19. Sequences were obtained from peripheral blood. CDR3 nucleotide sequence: TGTGCCAGCAGCGGGGGGGCAGGGCCCTTTTATGGCTACACCTTC. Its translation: CASSGGAGPFYGYTF.